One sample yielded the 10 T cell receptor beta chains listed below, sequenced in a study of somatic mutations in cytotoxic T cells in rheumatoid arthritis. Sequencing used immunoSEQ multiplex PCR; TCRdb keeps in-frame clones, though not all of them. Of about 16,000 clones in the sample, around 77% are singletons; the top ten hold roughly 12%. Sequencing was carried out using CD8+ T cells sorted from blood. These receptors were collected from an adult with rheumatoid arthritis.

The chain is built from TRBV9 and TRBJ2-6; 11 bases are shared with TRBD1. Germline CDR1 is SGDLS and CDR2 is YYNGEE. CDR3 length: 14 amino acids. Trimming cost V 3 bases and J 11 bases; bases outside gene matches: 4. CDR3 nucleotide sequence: TGTGCCAGCAGCGGGACAGGGGGCGAAGACGTCCTGACTTTC. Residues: CASSGTGGEDVLTF.

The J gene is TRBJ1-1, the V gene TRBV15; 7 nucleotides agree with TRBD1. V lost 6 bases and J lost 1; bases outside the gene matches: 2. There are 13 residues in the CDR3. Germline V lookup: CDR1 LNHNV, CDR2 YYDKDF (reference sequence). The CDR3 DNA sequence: TGTGCCACCAGTACAGGGGCGAACACTGAAGCTTTCTTT. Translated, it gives CATSTGANTEAFF. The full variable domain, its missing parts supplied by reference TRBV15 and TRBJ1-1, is DAMVIQNPRYQVTQFGKPVTLSCSQTLNHNVMYWYQQKSSQAPKLLFHYYDKDFNNEADTPDNFQSRRPNTSFCFLDIRSPGLGDTAMYLCATSTGANTEAFFGQGTRLTVV.

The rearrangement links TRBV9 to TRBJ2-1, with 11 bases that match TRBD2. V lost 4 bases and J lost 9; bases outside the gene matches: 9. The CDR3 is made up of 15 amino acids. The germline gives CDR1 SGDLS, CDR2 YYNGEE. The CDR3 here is CASSFSGGAFGEQFF. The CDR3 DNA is TGTGCCAGCAGCTTTAGCGGGGGGGCCTTCGGTGAGCAGTTCTTC.

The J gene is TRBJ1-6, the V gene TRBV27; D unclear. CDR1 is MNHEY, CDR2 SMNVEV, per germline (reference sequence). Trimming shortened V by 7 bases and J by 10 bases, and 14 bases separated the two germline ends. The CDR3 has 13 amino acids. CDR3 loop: CASTPDLASPLHF. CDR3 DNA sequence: TGTGCCAGCACCCCTGACCTGGCATCACCCCTCCACTTT.

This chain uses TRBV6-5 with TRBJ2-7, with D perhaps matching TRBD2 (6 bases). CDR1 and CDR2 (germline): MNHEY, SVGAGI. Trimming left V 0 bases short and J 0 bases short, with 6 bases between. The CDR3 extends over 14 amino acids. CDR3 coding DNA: TGTGCCAGCAGTTACTCGACTAGCTCCTACGAGCAGTACGTC. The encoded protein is CASSYSTSSYEQYV.

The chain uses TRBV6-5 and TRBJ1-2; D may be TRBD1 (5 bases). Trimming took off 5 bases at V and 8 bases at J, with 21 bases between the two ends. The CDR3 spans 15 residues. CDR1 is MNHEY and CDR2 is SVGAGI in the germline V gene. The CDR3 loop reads CASSIYRRPGDGYTF. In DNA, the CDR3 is TGTGCCAGCAGTATCTACCGACGGCCGGGGGACGGCTACACCTTC.

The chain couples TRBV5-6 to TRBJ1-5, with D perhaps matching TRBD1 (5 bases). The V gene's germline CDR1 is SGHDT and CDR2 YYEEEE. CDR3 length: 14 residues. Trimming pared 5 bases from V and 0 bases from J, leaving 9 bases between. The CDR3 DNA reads TGTGCCAGCAGGAGACAGTTTAGCAATCAGCCCCAGCATTTT. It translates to CASRRQFSNQPQHF.

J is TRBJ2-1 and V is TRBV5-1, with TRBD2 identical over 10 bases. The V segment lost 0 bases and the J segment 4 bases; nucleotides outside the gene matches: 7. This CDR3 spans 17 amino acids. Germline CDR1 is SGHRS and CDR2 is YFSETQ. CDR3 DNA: TGCGCCAGCAGCTTGGATCAGCGGGGGGGGTTTTACAATGAGCAGTTCTTC. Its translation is CASSLDQRGGFYNEQFF. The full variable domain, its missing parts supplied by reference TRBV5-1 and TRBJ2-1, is KAGVTQTPRYLIKTRGQQVTLSCSPISGHRSVSWYQQTPGQGLQFLFEYFSETQRNKGNFPGRFSGRQFSNSRSEMNVSTLELGDSALYLCASSLDQRGGFYNEQFFGPGTRLTVL.

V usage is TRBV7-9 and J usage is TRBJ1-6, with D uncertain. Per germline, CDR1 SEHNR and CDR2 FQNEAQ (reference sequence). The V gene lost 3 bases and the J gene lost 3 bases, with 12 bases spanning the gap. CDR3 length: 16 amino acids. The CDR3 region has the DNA TGTGCCAGCAGCTTGGGCAGGCCGGACTATAATTCACCCCTCCACTTT. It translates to CASSLGRPDYNSPLHF.

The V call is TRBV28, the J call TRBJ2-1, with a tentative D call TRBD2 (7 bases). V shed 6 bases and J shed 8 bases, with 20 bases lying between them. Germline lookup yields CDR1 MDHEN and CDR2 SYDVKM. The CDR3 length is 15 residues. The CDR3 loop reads CASSPSFGGPHEQFF. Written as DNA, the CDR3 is TGTGCCAGCAGCCCTAGTTTCGGGGGGCCTCATGAGCAGTTCTTC.